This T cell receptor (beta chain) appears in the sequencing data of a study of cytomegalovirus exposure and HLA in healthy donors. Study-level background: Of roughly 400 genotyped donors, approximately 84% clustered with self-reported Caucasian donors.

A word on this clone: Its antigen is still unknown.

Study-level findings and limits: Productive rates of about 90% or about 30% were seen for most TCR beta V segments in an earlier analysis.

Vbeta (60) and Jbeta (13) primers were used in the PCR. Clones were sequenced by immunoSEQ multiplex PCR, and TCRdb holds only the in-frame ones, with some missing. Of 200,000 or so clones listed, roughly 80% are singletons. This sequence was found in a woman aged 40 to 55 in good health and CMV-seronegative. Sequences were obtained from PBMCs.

The CDR3 reads CASSATSGDWDEQFF. Written as DNA, the CDR3 is TGTGCCAGCAGCGCGACTAGCGGGGACTGGGATGAGCAGTTCTTC. This rearrangement joins TRBV7-6 to TRBJ2-1; 11 positions match TRBD2. The germline V gene encodes CDR1 SGHVS and CDR2 FNYEAQ. CDR3 length: 15 residues. With V trimmed by 5 bases and J by 8 bases, 8 bases remained unmatched.